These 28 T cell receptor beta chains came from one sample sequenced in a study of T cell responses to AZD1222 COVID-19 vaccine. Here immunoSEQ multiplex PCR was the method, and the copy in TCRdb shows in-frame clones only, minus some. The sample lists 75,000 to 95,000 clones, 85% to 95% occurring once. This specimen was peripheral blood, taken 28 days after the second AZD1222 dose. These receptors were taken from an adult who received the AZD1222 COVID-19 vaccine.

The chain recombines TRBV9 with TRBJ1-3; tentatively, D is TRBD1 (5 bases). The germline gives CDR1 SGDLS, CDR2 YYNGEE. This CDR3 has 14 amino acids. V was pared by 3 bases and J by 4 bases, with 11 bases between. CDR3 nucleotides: TGTGCCAGCAGCGGGCAGGGAGGAGGAAACACCATATATTTT. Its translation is CASSGQGGGNTIYF.

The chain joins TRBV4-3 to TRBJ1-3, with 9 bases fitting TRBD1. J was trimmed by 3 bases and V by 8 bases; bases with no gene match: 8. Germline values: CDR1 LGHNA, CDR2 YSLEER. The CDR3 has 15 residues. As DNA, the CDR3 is TGCGCCAGCGGATCCGGGACAGGGTATGGAAACACCATATATTTT. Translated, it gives CASGSGTGYGNTIYF.

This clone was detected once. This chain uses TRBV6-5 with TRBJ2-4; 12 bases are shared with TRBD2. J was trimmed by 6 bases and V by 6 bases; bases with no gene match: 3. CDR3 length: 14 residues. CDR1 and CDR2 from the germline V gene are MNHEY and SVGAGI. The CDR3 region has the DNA TGTGCCAGCAGCCCGACTAGCGGGAGAAACATTCAGTACTTC. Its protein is CASSPTSGRNIQYF.

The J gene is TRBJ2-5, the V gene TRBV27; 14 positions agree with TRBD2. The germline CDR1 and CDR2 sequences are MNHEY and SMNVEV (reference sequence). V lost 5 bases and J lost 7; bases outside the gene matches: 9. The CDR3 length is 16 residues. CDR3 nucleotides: TGTGCCAGCAGTCGCCTAGGGACTAGCGGGGGTCTGACCCAGTACTTC. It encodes CASSRLGTSGGLTQYF.

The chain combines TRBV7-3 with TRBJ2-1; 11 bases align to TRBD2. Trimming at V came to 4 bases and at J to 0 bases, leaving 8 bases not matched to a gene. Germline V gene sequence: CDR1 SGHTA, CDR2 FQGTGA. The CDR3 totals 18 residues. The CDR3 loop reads CASSYEGLAETSYNEQFF. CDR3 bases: TGTGCCAGCAGCTACGAGGGACTAGCGGAGACCTCCTACAATGAGCAGTTCTTC.

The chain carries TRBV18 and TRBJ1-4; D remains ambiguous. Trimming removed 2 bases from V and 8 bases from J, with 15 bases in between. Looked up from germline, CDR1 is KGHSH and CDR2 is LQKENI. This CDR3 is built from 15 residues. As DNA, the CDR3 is TGTGCCAGCTCACCAGTTTCCGGATTAAGCGAAAAACTGTTTTTT. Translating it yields CASSPVSGLSEKLFF.

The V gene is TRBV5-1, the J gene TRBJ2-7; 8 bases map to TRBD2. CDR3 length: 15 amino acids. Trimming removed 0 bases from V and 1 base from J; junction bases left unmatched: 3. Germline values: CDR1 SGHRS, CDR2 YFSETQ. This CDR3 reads CASSLVAGGSYEQYF. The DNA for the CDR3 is TGCGCCAGCAGCTTGGTGGCGGGAGGTTCCTACGAGCAGTACTTC.

This chain's CDR3 is CASSLTGSYNSPLHF. CDR3 DNA sequence: TGCGCCAGCAGCTTGACAGGGTCCTATAATTCACCCCTCCACTTT. The chain employs TRBV5-1 and TRBJ1-6; D is possibly TRBD1 (6 bases). Trimming removed 1 base from V and 1 base from J, with 6 bases in between. Germline values: CDR1 SGHRS, CDR2 YFSETQ. This CDR3 has 15 amino acids.

The CDR3 loop reads CASSVRLSYGYTF. CDR3 coding DNA: TGTGCCAGCAGCGTAAGGTTAAGCTATGGCTACACCTTC. V and J are TRBV9 and TRBJ1-2; D not certain. The length of the CDR3 is 13 residues. Germline V lookup: CDR1 SGDLS, CDR2 YYNGEE. The V and J ends lost 1 base and 4 bases respectively, with 8 bases between them.

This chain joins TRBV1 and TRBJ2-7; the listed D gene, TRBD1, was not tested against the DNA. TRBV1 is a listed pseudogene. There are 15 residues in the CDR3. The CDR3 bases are TGCACCAGCAGATTCATGGACAGGGCATCCTACGAGCAGTACTTC. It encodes CTSRFMDRASYEQYF.

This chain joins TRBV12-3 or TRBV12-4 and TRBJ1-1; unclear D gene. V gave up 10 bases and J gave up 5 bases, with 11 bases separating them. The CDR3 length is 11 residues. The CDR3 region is CATVYGTEAFF. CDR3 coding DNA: TGTGCCACCGTTTACGGGACTGAAGCTTTCTTT.

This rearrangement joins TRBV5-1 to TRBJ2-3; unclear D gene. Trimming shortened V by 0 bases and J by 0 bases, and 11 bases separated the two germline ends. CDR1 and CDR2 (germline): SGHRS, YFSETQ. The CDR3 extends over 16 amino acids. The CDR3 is CASSLEALGSTDTQYF. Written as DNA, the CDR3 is TGCGCCAGCAGCTTGGAAGCCCTCGGGAGCACAGATACGCAGTATTTT.

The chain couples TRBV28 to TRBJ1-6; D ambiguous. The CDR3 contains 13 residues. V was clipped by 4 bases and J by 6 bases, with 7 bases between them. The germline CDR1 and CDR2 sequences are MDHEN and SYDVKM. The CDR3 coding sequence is TGTGCCAGCAGTTGGACGAGTAATTCACCCCTCCACTTT. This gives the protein CASSWTSNSPLHF.

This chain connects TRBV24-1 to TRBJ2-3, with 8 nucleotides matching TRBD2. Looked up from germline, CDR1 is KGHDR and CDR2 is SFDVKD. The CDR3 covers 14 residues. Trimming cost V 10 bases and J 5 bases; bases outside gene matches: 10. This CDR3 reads CATSRAGVEDTQYF. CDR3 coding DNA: TGTGCCACGAGCCGAGCGGGAGTGGAAGATACGCAGTATTTT.

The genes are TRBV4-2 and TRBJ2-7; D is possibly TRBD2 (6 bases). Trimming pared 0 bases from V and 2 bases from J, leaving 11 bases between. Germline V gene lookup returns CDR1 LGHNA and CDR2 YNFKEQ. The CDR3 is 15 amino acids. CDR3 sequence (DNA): TGTGCCAGCAGCCAAGACAGCGGGTATACCTACGAGCAGTACTTC. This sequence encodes CASSQDSGYTYEQYF.

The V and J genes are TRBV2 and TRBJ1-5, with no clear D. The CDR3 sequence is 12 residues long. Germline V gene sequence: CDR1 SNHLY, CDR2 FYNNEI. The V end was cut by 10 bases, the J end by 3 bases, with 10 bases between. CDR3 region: CATAGLNQPQHF. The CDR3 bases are TGTGCCACCGCCGGGCTCAATCAGCCCCAGCATTTT.

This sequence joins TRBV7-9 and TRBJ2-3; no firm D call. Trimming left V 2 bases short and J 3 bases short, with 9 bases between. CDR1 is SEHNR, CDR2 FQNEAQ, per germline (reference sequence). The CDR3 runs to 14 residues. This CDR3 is CASSLRVATDTQYF. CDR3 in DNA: TGTGCCAGCAGCTTAAGGGTAGCAACAGATACGCAGTATTTT.

The CDR3 protein is CATPGNKGSPLHF. CDR3 DNA sequence: TGTGCCACCCCAGGGAATAAGGGTTCACCCCTCCACTTT. This chain connects TRBV11-2 to TRBJ1-6; possibly TRBD1 for D (5 bases). The CDR3 runs to 13 residues. Per germline, CDR1 SGHAT and CDR2 FQNNGV. Trimming removed 10 bases from V and 9 bases from J, with 16 bases in between.

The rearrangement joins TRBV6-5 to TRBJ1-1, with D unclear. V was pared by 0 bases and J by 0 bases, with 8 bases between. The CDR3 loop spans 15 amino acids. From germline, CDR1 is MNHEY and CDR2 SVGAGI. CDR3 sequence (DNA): TGTGCCAGCAGTTACTCGCGAAGGGTGAACACTGAAGCTTTCTTT. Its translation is CASSYSRRVNTEAFF.

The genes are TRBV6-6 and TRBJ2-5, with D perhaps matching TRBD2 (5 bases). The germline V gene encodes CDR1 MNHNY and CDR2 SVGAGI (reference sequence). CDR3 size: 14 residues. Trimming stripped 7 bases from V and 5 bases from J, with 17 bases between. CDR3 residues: CASKVGRRGETQYF. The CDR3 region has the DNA TGTGCCAGCAAGGTCGGGCGACGAGGGGAGACCCAGTACTTC.

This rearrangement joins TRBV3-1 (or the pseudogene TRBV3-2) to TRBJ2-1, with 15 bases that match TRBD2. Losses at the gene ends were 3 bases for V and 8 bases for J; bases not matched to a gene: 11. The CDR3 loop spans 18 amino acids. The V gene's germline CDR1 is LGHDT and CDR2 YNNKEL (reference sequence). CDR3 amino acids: CASSQPGLAGGGEDEQFF. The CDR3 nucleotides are TGTGCCAGCAGCCAGCCCGGACTAGCGGGAGGGGGGGAGGATGAGCAGTTCTTC.

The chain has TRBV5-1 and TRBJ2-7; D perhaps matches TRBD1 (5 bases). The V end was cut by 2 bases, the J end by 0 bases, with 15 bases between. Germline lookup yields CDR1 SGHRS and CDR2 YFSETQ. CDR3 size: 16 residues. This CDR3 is CASSLSGRGVSYEQYF. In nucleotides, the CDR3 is TGCGCCAGCAGCTTATCTGGAAGGGGTGTCTCCTACGAGCAGTACTTC.

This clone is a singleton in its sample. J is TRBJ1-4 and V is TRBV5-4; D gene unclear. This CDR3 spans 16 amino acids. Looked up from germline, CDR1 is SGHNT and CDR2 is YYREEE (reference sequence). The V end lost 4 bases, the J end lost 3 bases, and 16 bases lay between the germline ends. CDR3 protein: CASSAREGRSNEKLFF. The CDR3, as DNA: TGTGCCAGCAGCGCCCGAGAAGGACGGTCTAATGAAAAACTGTTTTTT.

The CDR3 region has the DNA TGTGCCAGCAGCCCGGGACTGGATTCCTACAATGAGCAGTTCTTC. Translation gives CASSPGLDSYNEQFF. The chain is built from TRBV3-1 (or the pseudogene TRBV3-2) and TRBJ2-1, with D possibly being TRBD2 (6 bases). V lost 4 bases to trimming and J lost 1 base, with 11 bases between them. The V gene's germline CDR1 is LGHDT and CDR2 YNNKEL (reference sequence). This CDR3 spans 15 amino acids.

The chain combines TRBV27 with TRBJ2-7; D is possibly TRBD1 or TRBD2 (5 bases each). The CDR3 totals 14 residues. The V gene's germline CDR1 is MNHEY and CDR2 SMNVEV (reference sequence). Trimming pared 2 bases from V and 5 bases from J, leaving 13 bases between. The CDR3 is CASSLEGSGDEQYF. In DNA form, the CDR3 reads TGTGCCAGCAGTTTAGAGGGGTCCGGGGACGAGCAGTACTTC.

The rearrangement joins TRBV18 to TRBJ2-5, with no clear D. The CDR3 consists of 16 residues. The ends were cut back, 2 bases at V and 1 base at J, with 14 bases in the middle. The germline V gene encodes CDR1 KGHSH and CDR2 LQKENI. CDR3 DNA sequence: TGTGCCAGCTCACCAACCGGTGGGATTATCCAAGAGACCCAGTACTTC. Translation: CASSPTGGIIQETQYF. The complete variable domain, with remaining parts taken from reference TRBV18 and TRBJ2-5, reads NAGVMQNPRHLVRRRGQEARLRCSPMKGHSHVYWYRQLPEEGLKFMVYLQKENIIDESGMPKERFSAEFPKEGPSILRIQQVVRGDSAAYFCASSPTGGIIQETQYFGPGTRLLVL.

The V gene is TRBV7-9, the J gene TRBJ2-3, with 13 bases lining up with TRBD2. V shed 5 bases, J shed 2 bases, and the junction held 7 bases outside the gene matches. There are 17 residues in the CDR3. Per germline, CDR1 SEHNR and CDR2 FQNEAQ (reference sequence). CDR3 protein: CASSGGGLAGLTDTQYF. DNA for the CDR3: TGTGCCAGCAGCGGGGGGGGACTAGCGGGACTCACAGATACGCAGTATTTT.

The CDR3 coding sequence is TGTGCCAGCAGCTTCGACAGGTCCCAAGAGACCCAGTACTTC. It translates to CASSFDRSQETQYF. This chain links TRBV11-1 with TRBJ2-5; weak D call: TRBD1 (6 bases). The germline V and J ends were trimmed by 3 bases and 1 base, with 9 bases remaining between them. The CDR3 spans 14 residues. CDR1 and CDR2 from the germline V gene are SGHAT and FQDESV (reference sequence).